These T cell receptor beta chains were read from a single sample in a study of T cells in Graves' hyperthyroidism and ophthalmopathy. A single record per CDR3 protein comes from TCRdb applying MiXCR to the multiplex PCR reads. Of around 350,000 distinct CDR3 sequences in the sample, 15% to 18% were seen once. Sequences were obtained from blood. Source of these receptors: a woman aged 18-29 years with Graves' hyperthyroidism that later progressed to Graves' ophthalmopathy. CDR3s include the opening cysteine and the closing phenylalanine or tryptophan. The D gene is left open where the match is weak. Expanded clones are given a class, and other clones once, few, many or no size at all.

>TRBV9|TRBD2|-|TRBJ2-2
CASSGLAAGTGELFF
TGTGCCAGCAGCGGACTAGCGGCGGGCACCGGGGAGCTGTTTTTT
>TRBV5-5|-|few|TRBJ1-2
CASSLKGGNYGYTF
TGTGCCAGCAGCCTGAAAGGGGGGAACTATGGCTACACCTTC
>TRBV7-2|TRBD2|many|TRBJ2-7
CASSPLGGLGGEQYF
TGTGCCAGCAGCCCCTTGGGAGGTCTCGGGGGGGAGCAGTACTTC
>TRBV19|-|-|TRBJ1-6
CASTLKLAAYPPLHF
TGTGCCAGTACCCTGAAGTTGGCCGCCTATCCACCCCTCCACTTT
>TRBV24-1|-|-|TRBJ2-1
CATSDLHGATYEQFF
TGTGCCACCAGTGATTTGCACGGGGCGACCTACGAGCAGTTCTTC
>TRBV20-1|TRBD2|-|TRBJ2-3
CSARGVNAAGVRDTQYF
TGCAGTGCTAGAGGTGTTAATGCTGCGGGAGTGAGAGATACGCAGTATTTT
>TRBV7-2|TRBD2|many|TRBJ2-1
CASSLIGGREQFF
TGTGCCAGCAGCTTAATAGGCGGGAGGGAGCAGTTCTTC
>TRBV27|TRBD1|many|TRBJ1-5
CASSLVYRGSNQPQHF
TGTGCCAGCAGTTTAGTGTACAGGGGGAGCAATCAGCCCCAGCATTTT
>TRBV9|-|-|TRBJ2-7
CASSVGDGSYEQYF
TGTGCCAGCAGCGTAGGGGACGGATCCTACGAGCAGTACTTC
>TRBV27|-|few|TRBJ1-2
CASSGGSYGYTF
TGTGCCAGCAGCGGGGGGTCTTATGGCTACACCTTC
>TRBV6-1|TRBD1|many|TRBJ2-1
CASRGTGMRSINEQFF
TGTGCCAGCAGGGGGACAGGGATGAGGTCAATCAATGAGCAGTTCTTC
>TRBV29-1|-|-|TRBJ2-7
CSASGDSSYEQYF
TGCAGCGCAAGCGGGGACAGCTCCTACGAGCAGTACTTC
>TRBV30|-|few|TRBJ1-3
CAWSEGGNTIYF
TGTGCCTGGAGTGAGGGTGGAAACACCATATATTTT
>TRBV15|TRBD2|-|TRBJ2-1
CATSRKTSGIGEQFF
TGTGCCACCAGCAGGAAGACTAGCGGGATAGGTGAGCAGTTCTTC
>TRBV20-1|-|many|TRBJ2-7
CSAREGQTYEQYF
TGCAGTGCTAGAGAAGGTCAGACCTACGAGCAGTACTTC
>TRBV19|TRBD2|-|TRBJ2-1
CASSISLARSQFF
TGTGCCAGTAGTATCTCACTAGCGCGTTCTCAGTTCTTC
>TRBV24-1|-|-|TRBJ2-1
CATSDEDSFSYNEQFF
TGTGCCACCAGTGATGAGGACAGCTTCTCCTACAATGAGCAGTTCTTC
>TRBV20-1|-|many|TRBJ1-5
CSARDVDQPQHF
TGCAGTGCTAGAGACGTGGATCAGCCCCAGCATTTT
>TRBV7-2|TRBD2|many|TRBJ2-5
CASSLGGGRVQETQYF
TGTGCCAGCAGCTTAGGCGGAGGGAGGGTCCAAGAGACCCAGTACTTC
>TRBV20-1|TRBD2|many|TRBJ2-2
CSANGLAGAGELFF
TGCAGTGCAAATGGACTAGCGGGAGCCGGGGAGCTGTTTTTT
>TRBV20-1|-|few|TRBJ1-5
CSAKGVGNQPQHF
TGCAGTGCTAAGGGGGTGGGCAATCAGCCCCAGCATTTT
>TRBV28|TRBD2|many|TRBJ2-7
CASSLLGTSGTYEQYF
TGTGCCAGCAGTTTACTCGGAACTAGCGGAACCTACGAGCAGTACTTC
>TRBV19|TRBD2|-|TRBJ2-2
CASSIALPTSGRVSRELFF
TGTGCCAGTAGTATAGCCCTCCCTACTAGCGGGAGGGTTTCCAGGGAGCTGTTTTTT
>TRBV19|-|-|TRBJ2-1
CASSMAGGYNEQFF
TGTGCCAGTAGTATGGCAGGGGGGTACAATGAGCAGTTCTTC
>TRBV5-4|-|-|TRBJ2-1
CASSRDWRGVYNDQFF
TGTGCCAGCAGCCGAGACTGGCGGGGAGTGTACAATGACCAGTTCTTC
>TRBV6-2/TRBV6-3|-|many|TRBJ2-7
CASSYSPDNYEQYF
TGTGCCAGCAGTTACTCTCCGGACAACTACGAGCAGTACTTC
>TRBV9|TRBD2|few|TRBJ2-1
CASSLDSSGIYNEQFF
TGTGCCAGCAGCCTGGACAGTAGCGGGATCTACAATGAGCAGTTCTTC
>TRBV5-1|TRBD1|many|TRBJ2-7
CASTPDRAREQYF
TGCGCCAGCACCCCGGACAGGGCGAGGGAGCAGTACTTC